This TCR beta chain was sequenced during a study of graft-versus-host responses after intestinal transplantation. Background on the study: Transplants given to recipients were multivisceral, liver-intestinal, or isolated intestinal.

Study observations and caveats: GvH clones appeared in recipient marrow, some first in ileum or blood.

Details on this clone: The antigen remains unidentified.

V was clipped by 5 bases and J by 15 bases, with 20 bases between them. There are 13 residues in the CDR3. The germline V gene has CDR1 MDHEN and CDR2 SYDVKM. Sequencing was performed with immunoSEQ multiplex PCR; in TCRdb, only in-frame clones are kept and a portion is missing. The table shows 9,500 to 15,000 clones, with about 94% occurring only once. V and J are TRBV28 and TRBJ2-1; D ambiguous. The specimen comprised PBMCs, sampled less than 110 days after intestinal transplant. The sequence derives from a human patient who received an intestinal transplant, so some T cells may come from the graft donor. CDR3 DNA sequence: TGTGCCAGCAGTCTCCCACAGCGCGGATGGCCGTTCTTC. Its protein product is CASSLPQRGWPFF.